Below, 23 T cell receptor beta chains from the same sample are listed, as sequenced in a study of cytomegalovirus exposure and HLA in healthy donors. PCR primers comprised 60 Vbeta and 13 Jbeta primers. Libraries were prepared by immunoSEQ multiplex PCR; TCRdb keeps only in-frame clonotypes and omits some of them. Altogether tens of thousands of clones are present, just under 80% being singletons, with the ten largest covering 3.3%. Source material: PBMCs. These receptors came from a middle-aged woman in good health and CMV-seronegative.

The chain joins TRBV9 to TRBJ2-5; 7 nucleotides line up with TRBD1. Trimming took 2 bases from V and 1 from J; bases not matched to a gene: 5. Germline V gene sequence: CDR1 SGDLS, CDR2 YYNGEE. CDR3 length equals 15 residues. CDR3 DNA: TGTGCCAGCAGCGTTGGGACAGCTGTCCAAGAGACCCAGTACTTC. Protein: CASSVGTAVQETQYF.

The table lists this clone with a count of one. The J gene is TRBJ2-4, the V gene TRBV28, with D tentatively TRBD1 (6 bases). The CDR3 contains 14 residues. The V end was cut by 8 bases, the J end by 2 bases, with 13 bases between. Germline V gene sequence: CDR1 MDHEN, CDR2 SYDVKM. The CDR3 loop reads CASQGLGSKNIQYF. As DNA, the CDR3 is TGTGCCAGCCAGGGGCTTGGTTCCAAAAACATTCAGTACTTC.

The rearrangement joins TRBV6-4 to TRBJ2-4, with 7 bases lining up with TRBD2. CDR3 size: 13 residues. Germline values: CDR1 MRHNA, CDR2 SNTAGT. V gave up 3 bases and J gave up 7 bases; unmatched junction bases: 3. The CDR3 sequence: CASSEGSGNIQYF. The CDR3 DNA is TGTGCCAGCAGTGAAGGTAGCGGGAACATTCAGTACTTC.

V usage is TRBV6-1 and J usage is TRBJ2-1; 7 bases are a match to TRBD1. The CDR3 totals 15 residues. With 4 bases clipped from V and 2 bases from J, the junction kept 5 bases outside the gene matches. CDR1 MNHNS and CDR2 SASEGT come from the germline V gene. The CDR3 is CASSVDRAPYNEQFF. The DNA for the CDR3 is TGTGCCAGCAGTGTCGACAGGGCACCCTACAATGAGCAGTTCTTC.

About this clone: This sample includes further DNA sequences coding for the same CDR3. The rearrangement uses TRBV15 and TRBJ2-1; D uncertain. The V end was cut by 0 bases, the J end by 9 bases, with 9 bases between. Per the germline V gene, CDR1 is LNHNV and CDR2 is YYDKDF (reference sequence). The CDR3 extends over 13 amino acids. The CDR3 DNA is TGTGCCACCAGCAGAGATCGTAGAGGTGAGCAGTTCTTC. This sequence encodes CATSRDRRGEQFF.

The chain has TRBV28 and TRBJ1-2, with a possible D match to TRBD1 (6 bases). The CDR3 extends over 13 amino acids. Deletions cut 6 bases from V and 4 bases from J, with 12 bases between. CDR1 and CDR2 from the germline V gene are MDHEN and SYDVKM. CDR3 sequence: CASSLGQFYGYTF. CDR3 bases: TGTGCCAGCAGCCTCGGACAGTTCTATGGCTACACCTTC.

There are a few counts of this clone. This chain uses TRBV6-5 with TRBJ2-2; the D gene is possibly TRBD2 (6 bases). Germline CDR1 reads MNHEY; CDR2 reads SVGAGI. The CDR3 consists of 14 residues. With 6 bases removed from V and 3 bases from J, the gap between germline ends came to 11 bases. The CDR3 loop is CASSERDYTGELFF. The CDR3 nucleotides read TGTGCCAGCAGCGAACGGGACTACACCGGGGAGCTGTTTTTT.

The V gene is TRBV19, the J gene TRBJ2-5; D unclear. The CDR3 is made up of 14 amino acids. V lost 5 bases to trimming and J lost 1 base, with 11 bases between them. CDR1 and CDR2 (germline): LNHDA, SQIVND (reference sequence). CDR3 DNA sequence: TGTGCCAGTAGTGCCTCTAGTGGCCAAGAGACCCAGTACTTC. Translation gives CASSASSGQETQYF.

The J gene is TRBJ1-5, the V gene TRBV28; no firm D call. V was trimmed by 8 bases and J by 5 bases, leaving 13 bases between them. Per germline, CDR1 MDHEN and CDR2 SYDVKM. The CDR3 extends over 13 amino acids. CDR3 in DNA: TGTGCCAGCGGGTTGGGAGATTATCAGCCCCAGCATTTT. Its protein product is CASGLGDYQPQHF.

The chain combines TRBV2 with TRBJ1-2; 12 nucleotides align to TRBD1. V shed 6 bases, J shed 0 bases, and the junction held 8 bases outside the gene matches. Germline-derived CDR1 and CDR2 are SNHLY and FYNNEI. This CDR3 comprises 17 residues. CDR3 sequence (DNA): TGTGCCAGCAGCCCCCGGGACAGGGGGCAAGCTAACTATGGCTACACCTTC. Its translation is CASSPRDRGQANYGYTF. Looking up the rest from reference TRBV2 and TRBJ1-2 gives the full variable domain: EPEVTQTPSHQVTQMGQEVILRCVPISNHLYFYWYRQILGQKVEFLVSFYNNEISEKSEIFDDQFSVERPDGSNFTLKIRSTKLEDSAMYFCASSPRDRGQANYGYTFGSGTRLTVV.

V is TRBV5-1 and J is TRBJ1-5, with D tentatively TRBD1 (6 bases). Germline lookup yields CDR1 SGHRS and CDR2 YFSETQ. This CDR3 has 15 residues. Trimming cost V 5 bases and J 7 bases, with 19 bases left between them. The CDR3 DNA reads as TGCGCCAGCAGACCCGAAGCGGGGGCCGGGCAGCCCCAGCATTTT. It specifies CASRPEAGAGQPQHF.

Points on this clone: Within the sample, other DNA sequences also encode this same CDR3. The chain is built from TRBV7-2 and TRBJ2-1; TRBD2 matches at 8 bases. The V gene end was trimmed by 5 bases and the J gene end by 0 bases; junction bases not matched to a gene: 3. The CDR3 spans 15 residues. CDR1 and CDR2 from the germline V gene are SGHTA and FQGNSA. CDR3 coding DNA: TGTGCCAGCAGCCCAAGCGGGAGCTCCTACAATGAGCAGTTCTTC. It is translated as CASSPSGSSYNEQFF.

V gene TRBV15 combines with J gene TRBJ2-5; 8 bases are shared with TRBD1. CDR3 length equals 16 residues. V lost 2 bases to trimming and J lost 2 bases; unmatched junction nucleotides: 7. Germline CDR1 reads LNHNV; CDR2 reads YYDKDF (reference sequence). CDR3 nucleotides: TGTGCCACCAGCAGAACTCATGGACAGGGACAAGAGACCCAGTACTTC. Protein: CATSRTHGQGQETQYF.

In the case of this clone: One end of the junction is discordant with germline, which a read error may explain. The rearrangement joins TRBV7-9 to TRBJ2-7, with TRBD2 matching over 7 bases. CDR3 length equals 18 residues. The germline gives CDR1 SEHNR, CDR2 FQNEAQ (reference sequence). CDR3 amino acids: CSSSSSSPSGAGWYEQYF. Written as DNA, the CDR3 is TGTTCCAGCAGCTCATCTTCCCCCTCCGGAGCGGGATGGTACGAGCAGTACTTC. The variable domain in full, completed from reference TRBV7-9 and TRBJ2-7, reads DTGVSQNPRHKITKRGQNVTFRCDPISEHNRLYWYRQTLGQGPEFLTYFQNEAQLEKSRLLSDRFSAERPKGSFSTLEIQRTEQGDSAMYLCSSSSSSPSGAGWYEQYFGPGTRLTVT.

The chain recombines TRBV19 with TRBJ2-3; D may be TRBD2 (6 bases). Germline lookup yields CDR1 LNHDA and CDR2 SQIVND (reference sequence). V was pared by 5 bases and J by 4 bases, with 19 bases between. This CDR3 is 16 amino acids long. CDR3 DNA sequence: TGTGCCAGTAGTCTTGGGACTTCCAGTCCGTCAGATACGCAGTATTTT. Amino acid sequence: CASSLGTSSPSDTQYF.

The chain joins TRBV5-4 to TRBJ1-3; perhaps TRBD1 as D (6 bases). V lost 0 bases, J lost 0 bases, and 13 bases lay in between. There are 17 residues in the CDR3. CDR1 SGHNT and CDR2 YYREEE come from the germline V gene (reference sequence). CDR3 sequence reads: CASSLGGRGRSGNTIYF. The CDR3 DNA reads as TGTGCCAGCAGCTTGGGAGGCAGGGGCCGCTCTGGAAACACCATATATTTT.

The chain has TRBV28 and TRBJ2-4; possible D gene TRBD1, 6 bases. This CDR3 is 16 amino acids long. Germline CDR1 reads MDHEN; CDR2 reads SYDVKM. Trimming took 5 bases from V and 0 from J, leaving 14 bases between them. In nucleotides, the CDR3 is TGTGCCAGCAGTACCTGGACAGTATTAGCCAAAAACATTCAGTACTTC. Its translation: CASSTWTVLAKNIQYF.

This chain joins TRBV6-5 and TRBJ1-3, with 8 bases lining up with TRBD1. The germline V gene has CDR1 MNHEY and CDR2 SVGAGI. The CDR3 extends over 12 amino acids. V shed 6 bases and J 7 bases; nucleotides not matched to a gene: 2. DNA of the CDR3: TGTGCCAGCAGGGGACAGGCGAACACCATATATTTT. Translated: CASRGQANTIYF.

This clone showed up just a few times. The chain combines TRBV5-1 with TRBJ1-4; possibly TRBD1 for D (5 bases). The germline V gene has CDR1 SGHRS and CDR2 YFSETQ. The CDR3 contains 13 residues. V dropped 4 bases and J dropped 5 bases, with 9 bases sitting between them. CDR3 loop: CASSSQGNEKLFF. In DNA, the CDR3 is TGCGCCAGCAGCAGCCAGGGAAATGAAAAACTGTTTTTT.

This CDR3 is CATSRAPTFTQETQYF. The CDR3 coding sequence is TGTGCCACCAGCAGAGCCCCGACATTTACCCAAGAGACCCAGTACTTC. The chain has TRBV15 and TRBJ2-5; D ambiguous. V was clipped by 1 base and J by 1 base, with 13 bases between them. Per the germline V gene, CDR1 is LNHNV and CDR2 is YYDKDF (reference sequence). This CDR3 is 16 amino acids long.

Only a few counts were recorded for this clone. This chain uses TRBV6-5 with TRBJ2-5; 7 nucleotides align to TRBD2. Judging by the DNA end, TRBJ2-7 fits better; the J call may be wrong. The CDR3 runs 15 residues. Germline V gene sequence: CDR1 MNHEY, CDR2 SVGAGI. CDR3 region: CASSSESGASYEQYF. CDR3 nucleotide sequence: TGTGCCAGCAGTTCCGAGAGCGGGGCATCCTACGAGCAGTACTTC.

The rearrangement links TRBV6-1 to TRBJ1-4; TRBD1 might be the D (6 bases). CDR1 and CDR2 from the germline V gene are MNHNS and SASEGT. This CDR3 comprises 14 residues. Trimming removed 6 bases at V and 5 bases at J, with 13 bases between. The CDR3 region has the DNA TGTGCCAGCAGCCGGACAGACCAGAATGAAAAACTGTTTTTT. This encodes CASSRTDQNEKLFF.

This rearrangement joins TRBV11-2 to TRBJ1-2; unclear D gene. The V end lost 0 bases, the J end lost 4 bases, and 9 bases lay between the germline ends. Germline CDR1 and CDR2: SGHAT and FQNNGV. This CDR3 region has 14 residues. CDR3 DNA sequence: TGTGCCAGCAGCTTAGACGGACTTAGCTATGGCTACACCTTC. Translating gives CASSLDGLSYGYTF.